This T cell receptor (beta chain) is drawn from a study of control samples from healthy donors and cancer patients. Produced via immunoSEQ multiplex PCR; TCRdb's table is partial and in-frame only. The table lists approximately 170,000 clones, 90% to 95% of them singletons. Trimming took off 6 bases at V and 0 bases at J, with 11 bases between the two ends. The CDR3 contains 14 residues. Germline V lookup: CDR1 SNHLY, CDR2 FYNNEI. This chain uses TRBV2 with TRBJ1-1; D ambiguous. The sequence came from a woman in her twenties or thirties in good health. The specimen sequenced was blood. CDR3 nucleotides: TGTGCCAGCAGAACGTGGGGTCTGAACACTGAAGCTTTCTTT. This sequence encodes CASRTWGLNTEAFF. The variable domain in full, completed from reference TRBV2 and TRBJ1-1, reads EPEVTQTPSHQVTQMGQEVILRCVPISNHLYFYWYRQILGQKVEFLVSFYNNEISEKSEIFDDQFSVERPDGSNFTLKIRSTKLEDSAMYFCASRTWGLNTEAFFGQGTRLTVV.